The entry below describes one T cell receptor beta chain. Its specificity is not known. Germline V gives CDR1 SGHRS, CDR2 YFSETQ. Trimming at V came to 4 bases and at J to 4 bases, leaving 6 bases not matched to a gene. The CDR3 sequence is 14 residues long. Sequenced by immunoSEQ multiplex PCR; TCRdb stores in-frame clones only, minus some. The sample lists some 100,000 clones, approximately 91% seen once, with over 0.12% in the top ten. This sample is drawn from a study of siplizumab effects on memory and regulatory T cells. Whole-study results and caveats: Treg-derived clones made up an average of about 73% of mappable alloreactive CD4+ clones with siplizumab and 25% to 30% in controls.

The origin of this receptor is a human donor in good health. V usage is TRBV5-1 and J usage is TRBJ1-1, with 8 bases aligning to TRBD1. What was sequenced was CD4+ T cells sorted from blood. As DNA, the CDR3 is TGCGCCAGCAGCCCGGAAACAGGGGGCACTGAAGCTTTCTTT. Residues: CASSPETGGTEAFF.